A single sample gave rise to the 10 T cell receptor beta chains below, sequenced in a study of sequential checkpoint blockade in melanoma. Profiled with immunoSEQ multiplex PCR; TCRdb holds only in-frame clones, not every one. The sample has around 18,000 clones; around 70% are singletons. The treatment: randomized to nivolumab then ipilimumab (arm A) or the reverse (arm B). Sequences were derived from CD8+ T cells sorted from blood (inferred from file names), sampled from a patient given nivolumab and ipilimumab in sequence. These receptors were obtained from a human donor with melanoma.

The rearrangement joins TRBV27 to TRBJ1-2; tentatively, D is TRBD1 (6 bases). Trimming removed 0 bases from V and 4 bases from J, with 15 bases in between. The CDR3 contains 16 residues. Germline CDR1 MNHEY, CDR2 SMNVEV (reference sequence). The CDR3 nucleotides read TGTGCCAGCAGTTTATCCCCCTCGGGGGGCTTCTATGGCTACACCTTC. Translation gives CASSLSPSGGFYGYTF.

This chain uses TRBV5-1 with TRBJ1-1, with TRBD1 matching 7 bases. The germline CDR1 and CDR2 sequences are SGHRS and YFSETQ. Trimming took 4 bases from V and 4 from J; bases not matched to a gene: 13. The CDR3 spans 16 residues. CDR3 DNA sequence: TGCGCCAGCAGCCTTTCTCCCGACAGGGTGGTCACTGAAGCTTTCTTT. This sequence encodes CASSLSPDRVVTEAFF.

This chain links TRBV6-1 with TRBJ2-6, with D maybe TRBD1 (6 bases). V lost 8 bases, J lost 2 bases, and 7 bases lay in between. Germline CDR1 is MNHNS and CDR2 is SASEGT. The CDR3 loop spans 13 amino acids. Written as DNA, the CDR3 is TGTGCCAGCCGGGACACTGGGGCCAACGTCCTGACTTTC. Amino acid sequence: CASRDTGANVLTF.

The chain combines TRBV6-1 with TRBJ2-7; 10 nucleotides match TRBD2. Germline loops: CDR1 MNHNS, CDR2 SASEGT. Trimming removed 6 bases from V and 1 base from J; junction bases left unmatched: 6. The CDR3 has 15 amino acids. The CDR3 nucleotides are TGTGCCAGCAGACGGGGACTAGCGACTTCCTACGAGCAGTACTTC. Its translation: CASRRGLATSYEQYF.

The chain recombines TRBV7-2 with TRBJ2-2, with 9 bases matching TRBD1. This CDR3 has 17 residues. The germline CDR1 and CDR2 sequences are SGHTA and FQGNSA. The V and J ends lost 8 bases and 0 bases, in that order; junction bases with no gene match: 10. The CDR3 protein is CASAGFRDRANTGELFF. Here the CDR3 DNA reads TGTGCCAGCGCCGGTTTCCGGGACAGGGCGAACACCGGGGAGCTGTTTTTT.

The V call is TRBV6-4, the J call TRBJ2-1, with TRBD2 matching over 12 bases. The trim removed 8 bases at V and 5 bases at J, leaving 7 bases unmatched. This CDR3 contains 15 residues. CDR1 MRHNA and CDR2 SNTAGT come from the germline V gene. The CDR3 DNA sequence: TGTGCCAGCGGCCGGACTAGCGGGGCGAACAATGAGCAGTTCTTC. This gives the protein CASGRTSGANNEQFF.

This clone was observed a single time. The rearrangement links TRBV27 to TRBJ2-3; no firm D call. V was clipped by 2 bases and J by 0 bases, with 12 bases between them. This CDR3 is 16 amino acids long. Germline CDR1 and CDR2: MNHEY and SMNVEV (reference sequence). CDR3 nucleotide sequence: TGTGCCAGCAGTTTAGTGTCAGGAAAGAGCACAGATACGCAGTATTTT. Amino acids: CASSLVSGKSTDTQYF.

This clone rates as medium-sized. The chain combines TRBV5-6 with TRBJ1-2, with TRBD1 as a possible D gene (6 bases). V lost 0 bases and J lost 4, with 10 bases in between. Germline V gene lookup returns CDR1 SGHDT and CDR2 YYEEEE. The CDR3 spans 14 residues. The CDR3 loop reads CASSLGTGLYGYTF. CDR3 bases: TGTGCCAGCAGCTTGGGTACAGGGCTCTATGGCTACACCTTC.

V usage is TRBV19 and J usage is TRBJ1-1; D is uncertain. The CDR3 totals 14 residues. Germline lookup yields CDR1 LNHDA and CDR2 SQIVND (reference sequence). V dropped 7 bases and J dropped 3 bases, with 15 bases sitting between them. The CDR3 loop is CASTPRRRDTEAFF. CDR3 coding DNA: TGTGCCAGTACCCCCAGAAGGAGGGACACTGAAGCTTTCTTT. The full variable domain, with the rest looked up from reference TRBV19 and TRBJ1-1, is DGGITQSPKYLFRKEGQNVTLSCEQNLNHDAMYWYRQDPGQGLRLIYYSQIVNDFQKGDIAEGYSVSREKKESFPLTVTSAQKNPTAFYLCASTPRRRDTEAFFGQGTRLTVV.

The chain carries TRBV5-1 and TRBJ2-1, with 10 bases that match TRBD1. Germline CDR1 and CDR2: SGHRS and YFSETQ. This CDR3 spans 15 amino acids. V lost 4 bases and J lost 4; bases outside the gene matches: 5. CDR3 protein: CASSTTGGLYNEQFF. In DNA form, the CDR3 reads TGCGCCAGCAGCACGACAGGGGGCCTGTACAATGAGCAGTTCTTC.